This T cell receptor beta chain was profiled in a study of control samples from healthy donors and cancer patients. Trimming stripped 4 bases from V and 4 bases from J, with 13 bases between. CDR3 length equals 14 residues. Germline lookup yields CDR1 KGHSH and CDR2 LQKENI. Assay: immunoSEQ multiplex PCR; the TCRdb copy retains only in-frame clones and omits some. The data contain around 120,000 clones, around 87% of them singletons. The origin of this receptor is a man aged 55-75 years in good health. Input material: blood. The J gene is TRBJ1-1, the V gene TRBV18; TRBD1 might be the D (5 bases). The CDR3 sequence is CASSLYEGRTEAFF. For the CDR3, the DNA is TGTGCCAGCTCACTTTACGAGGGGCGCACTGAAGCTTTCTTT.